This T cell receptor beta chain originates from a study of blood T cell repertoires in COVID-19. Study context: PBMCs, B-cell-depleted T cells, or T cells provided the cDNA or gDNA that made up the material.

Authors' data handling: Estimation of nucleated cell counts relied on the amplification of reference gene primers. The table came from immunoSEQ multiplex PCR; TCRdb's copy has only in-frame clones and leaves some out. The V and J calls and clone size come from that table; D and trimming were worked out from the DNA. The sample has more than 150,000 clones, 80% to 90% seen once. Trimming took 4 bases from V and 5 from J; bases not matched to a gene: 9. Germline CDR1 LGHDT, CDR2 YNNKEL (reference sequence). The CDR3 length is 15 residues. The receptor was derived from a man aged 60 to 75 with acute or convalescent COVID-19. The gene calls are TRBV3-1 (or the pseudogene TRBV3-2) and TRBJ1-2, with 8 bases lining up with TRBD1. The source material was peripheral blood. The CDR3, as DNA: TGTGCCAGCAGCCTGGATGGACAGGGAGATTATGGCTACACCTTC. It translates to CASSLDGQGDYGYTF.